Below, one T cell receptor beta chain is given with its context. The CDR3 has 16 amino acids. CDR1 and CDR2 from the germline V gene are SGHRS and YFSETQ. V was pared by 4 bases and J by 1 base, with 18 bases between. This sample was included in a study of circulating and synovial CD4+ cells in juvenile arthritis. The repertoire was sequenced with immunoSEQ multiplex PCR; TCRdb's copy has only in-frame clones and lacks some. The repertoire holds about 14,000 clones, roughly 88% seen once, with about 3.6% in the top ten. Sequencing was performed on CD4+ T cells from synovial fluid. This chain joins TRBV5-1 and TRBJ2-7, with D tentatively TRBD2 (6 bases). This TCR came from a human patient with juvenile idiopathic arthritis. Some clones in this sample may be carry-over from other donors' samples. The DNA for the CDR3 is TGCGCCAGCAGCCCCCGCAGTTGGGACTCGTCCTACGAGCAGTACTTC. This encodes CASSPRSWDSSYEQYF.